What follows is one TCR beta chain and its context. Germline CDR1 reads LGHNA; CDR2 reads YSLEER. The CDR3 consists of 16 residues. V lost 0 bases and J lost 9; bases outside the gene matches: 9. TCRdb's copy holds only in-frame clones and misses some; the assay was immunoSEQ multiplex PCR. The sample holds tens of thousands of clones; 85% to 95% are singletons and the top ten take about 5%. This specimen belongs to a study of early stage breast cancer tumors. Overall study context: Average read coverage per sample was 9 to 10-fold.

Sequencing was carried out using blood. This sequence originates from an older person with breast cancer. The V call is TRBV4-3, the J call TRBJ2-3, with 10 bases lining up with TRBD2. CDR3 nucleotides: TGCGCCAGCAGCCAAGAACGAAGCGGGGGGGCTTGGACGCAGTATTTT. It is translated as CASSQERSGGAWTQYF.